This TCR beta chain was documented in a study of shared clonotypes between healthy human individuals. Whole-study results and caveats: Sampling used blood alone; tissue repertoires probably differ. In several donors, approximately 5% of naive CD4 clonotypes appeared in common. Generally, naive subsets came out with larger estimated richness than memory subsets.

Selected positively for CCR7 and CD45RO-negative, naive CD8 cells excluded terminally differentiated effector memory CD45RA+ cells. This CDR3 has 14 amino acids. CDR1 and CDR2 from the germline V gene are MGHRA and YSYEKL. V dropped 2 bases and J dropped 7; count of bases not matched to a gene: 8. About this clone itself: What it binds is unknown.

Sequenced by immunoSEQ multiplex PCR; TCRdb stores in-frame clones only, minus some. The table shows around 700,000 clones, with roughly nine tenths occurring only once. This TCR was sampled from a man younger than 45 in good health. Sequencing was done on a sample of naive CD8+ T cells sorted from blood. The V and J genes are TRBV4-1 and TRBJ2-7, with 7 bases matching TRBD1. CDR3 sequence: CASSQRDSPREQYF. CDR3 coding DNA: TGCGCCAGCAGCCAACGGGACAGCCCACGGGAGCAGTACTTC.